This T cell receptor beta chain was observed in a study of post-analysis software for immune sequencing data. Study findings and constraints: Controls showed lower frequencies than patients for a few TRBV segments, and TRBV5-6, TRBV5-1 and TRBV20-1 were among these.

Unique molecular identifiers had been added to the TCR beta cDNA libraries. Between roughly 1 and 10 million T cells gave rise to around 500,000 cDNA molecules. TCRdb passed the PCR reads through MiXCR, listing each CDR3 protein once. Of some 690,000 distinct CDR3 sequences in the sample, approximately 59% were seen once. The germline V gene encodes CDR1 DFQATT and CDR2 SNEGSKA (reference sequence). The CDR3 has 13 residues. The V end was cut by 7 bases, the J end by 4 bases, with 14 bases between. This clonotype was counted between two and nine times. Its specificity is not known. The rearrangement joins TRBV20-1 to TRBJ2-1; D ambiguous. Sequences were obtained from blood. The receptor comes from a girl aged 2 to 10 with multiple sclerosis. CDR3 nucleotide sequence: TGCAGTGTTGTGGGAAGGCGGTACAATGAGCAGTTCTTC. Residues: CSVVGRRYNEQFF.